This T cell receptor (beta chain) was recovered during a study of T-cell reconstitution after alpha-beta-depleted transplantation in children. This CDR3 has 17 amino acids. J was trimmed by 5 bases and V by 5 bases; bases with no gene match: 13. The germline CDR1 and CDR2 sequences are SGHVS and FNYEAQ. Unique molecular identifiers were incorporated during preparation of the TCRbeta library. One entry per CDR3 protein results from TCRdb running MiXCR on the PCR reads. The data hold some 500,000 distinct CDR3 sequences, with less than 35% observed a single time. This sequence was found in a human donor who donated a stem cell graft to a child with aplastic anemia. The input for sequencing was PBMCs from the stem cell graft donor, taken from the stem cell graft. This rearrangement joins TRBV7-6 to TRBJ2-3, with TRBD1 matching 10 bases. The CDR3 nucleotides read TGTGCCAGCAGCCCTAACTCCGGGACAGGGGTTCGAGATACGCAGTATTTT. This codes for CASSPNSGTGVRDTQYF.